The rows below give T cell receptor beta chains drawn from one sample of a study of cytomegalovirus exposure and HLA in healthy donors. Measured with immunoSEQ multiplex PCR; TCRdb has only the in-frame clones, and not every one. The profile shows about 220,000 clones, 90% to 95% of them singletons. The specimen was PBMCs. All receptors come from a woman aged 18 to 35 in good health and CMV-seronegative. Each CDR3 is given with its conserved first and last residue. A D gene is named only where the DNA matches it firmly. Clone size appears in some rows only: once, few, many, or a class for an expanded clone.

TRBV19	NA	TRBJ2-1	NA	CATDSDNEQFF	TGTGCCACGGACTCTGACAATGAGCAGTTCTTC
TRBV12-5	once	TRBJ2-7	NA	CASGWPPYEQYF	TGTGCTAGTGGTTGGCCCCCCTACGAGCAGTACTTC
TRBV5-6	NA	TRBJ1-6	NA	CASSLGRGGSPLHF	TGTGCCAGCAGCTTGGGCAGGGGTGGTTCACCCCTCCACTTT
TRBV27	NA	TRBJ2-1	TRBD2	CASSLRENEQFF	TGTGCCAGCAGTTTGCGGGAGAATGAGCAGTTCTTC
TRBV2	NA	TRBJ1-1	TRBD1	CASSQQGARVTEAFF	TGTGCCAGCAGTCAGCAGGGGGCGCGGGTCACTGAAGCTTTCTTT
TRBV6-1	NA	TRBJ1-1	NA	CASSEFGQANTEAFF	TGTGCCAGCAGTGAATTCGGTCAGGCGAACACTGAAGCTTTCTTT
TRBV19	NA	TRBJ2-5	TRBD2	CASSDSGRALETQYF	TGTGCCAGTAGCGATAGCGGGAGGGCCTTGGAGACCCAGTACTTC
TRBV13	once	TRBJ1-3	NA	CASSFQNTIYF	TGTGCCAGCAGCTTTCAAAACACCATATATTTT
TRBV15	NA	TRBJ1-2	NA	CATSRDRGNYGYTF	TGTGCCACCAGCAGAGACAGGGGAAACTATGGCTACACCTTC
TRBV14	once	TRBJ1-6	NA	CASSQDRGGLNSPLHF	TGTGCCAGCAGCCAAGATAGAGGTGGCCTTAATTCACCCCTCCACTTT
TRBV11-2	NA	TRBJ2-1	TRBD2	CASSPGLAGGGVGEQFF	TGTGCCAGCAGCCCGGGACTAGCGGGAGGTGGGGTCGGTGAGCAGTTCTTC
TRBV7-6	NA	TRBJ2-7	TRBD1	CASSWTGGSYEQYF	TGTGCCAGCAGCTGGACAGGGGGCTCCTACGAGCAGTACTTC
TRBV19	NA	TRBJ1-2	TRBD1	CASSPGQGSGYTF	TGTGCCAGTAGCCCGGGACAGGGTAGCGGCTACACCTTC
TRBV7-8	NA	TRBJ1-6	TRBD1	CASSLAGQLYSPLHF	TGTGCCAGCAGCTTAGCGGGACAGTTGTATTCACCCCTCCACTTT
TRBV11-3	NA	TRBJ2-4	NA	CASSLGTGGDIQYF	TGTGCCAGCAGCCTCGGGACGGGCGGGGACATTCAGTACTTC
TRBV6-1	NA	TRBJ1-3	NA	CASSETWGVGGNTIYF	TGTGCCAGCAGTGAAACCTGGGGAGTGGGAGGAAACACCATATATTTT
TRBV19	NA	TRBJ2-2	NA	CASSMSGDTGELFF	TGTGCCAGTAGTATGAGCGGAGACACCGGGGAGCTGTTTTTT
TRBV28	NA	TRBJ2-7	NA	CASSQRTVSSYEQYF	TGTGCCAGCAGCCAACGCACAGTGAGCTCCTACGAGCAGTACTTC